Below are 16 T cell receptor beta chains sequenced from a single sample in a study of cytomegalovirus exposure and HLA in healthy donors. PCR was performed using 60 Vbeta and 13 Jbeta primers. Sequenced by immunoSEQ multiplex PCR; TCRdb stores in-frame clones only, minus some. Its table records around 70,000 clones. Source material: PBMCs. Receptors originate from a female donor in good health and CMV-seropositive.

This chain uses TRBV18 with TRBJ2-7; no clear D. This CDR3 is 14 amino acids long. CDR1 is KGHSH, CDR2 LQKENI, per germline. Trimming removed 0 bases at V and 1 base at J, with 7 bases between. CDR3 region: CASSPPGNSYEQYF. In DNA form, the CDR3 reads TGTGCCAGCTCACCACCGGGCAATTCCTACGAGCAGTACTTC.

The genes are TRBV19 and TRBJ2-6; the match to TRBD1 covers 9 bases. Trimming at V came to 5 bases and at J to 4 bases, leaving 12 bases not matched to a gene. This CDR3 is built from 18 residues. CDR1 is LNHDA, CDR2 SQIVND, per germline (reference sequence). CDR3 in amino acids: CASSAPSQGARGANVLTF. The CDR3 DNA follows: TGTGCCAGTAGTGCGCCTTCACAGGGGGCGAGGGGGGCCAACGTCCTGACTTTC.

CDR3 DNA: TGTGCCAGCAGCCGGAATGGAGGATCAGATACGCAGTATTTT. Translated, it gives CASSRNGGSDTQYF. The chain has TRBV7-2 and TRBJ2-3; the D gene is possibly TRBD2 (5 bases). Germline lookup yields CDR1 SGHTA and CDR2 FQGNSA. The V gene lost 5 bases and the J gene lost 4 bases, with 13 bases spanning the gap. The CDR3 has 14 amino acids.

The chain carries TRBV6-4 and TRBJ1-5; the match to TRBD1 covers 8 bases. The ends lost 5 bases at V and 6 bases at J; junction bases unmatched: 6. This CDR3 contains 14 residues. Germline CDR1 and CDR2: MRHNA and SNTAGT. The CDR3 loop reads CASSQTGEAQPQHF. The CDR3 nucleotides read TGTGCCAGCAGTCAGACAGGGGAGGCTCAGCCCCAGCATTTT.

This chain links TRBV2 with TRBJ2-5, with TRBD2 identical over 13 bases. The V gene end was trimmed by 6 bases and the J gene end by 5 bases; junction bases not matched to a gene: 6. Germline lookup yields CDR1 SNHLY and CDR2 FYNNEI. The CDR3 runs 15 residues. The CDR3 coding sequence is TGTGCCAGCAGGGCGGGACTAGCGGGGTGGGAGACCCAGTACTTC. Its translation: CASRAGLAGWETQYF.

CDR3 bases: TGCAGCGTTCTAGGGACAGGGAACTACGAGCAGTACTTC. Amino acid sequence: CSVLGTGNYEQYF. The rearrangement links TRBV29-1 to TRBJ2-7, with 9 positions matching TRBD1. V was pared by 5 bases and J by 3 bases, with 5 bases of the junction left unmatched. The CDR3 consists of 13 residues. Per the germline V gene, CDR1 is SQVTM and CDR2 is ANQGSEA.

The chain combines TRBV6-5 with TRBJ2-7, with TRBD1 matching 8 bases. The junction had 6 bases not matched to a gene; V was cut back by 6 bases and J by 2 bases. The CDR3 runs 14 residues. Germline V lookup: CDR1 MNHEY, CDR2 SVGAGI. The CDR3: CASRDPGQAYEQYF. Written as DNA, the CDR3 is TGTGCCAGCAGGGACCCGGGACAGGCCTACGAGCAGTACTTC.

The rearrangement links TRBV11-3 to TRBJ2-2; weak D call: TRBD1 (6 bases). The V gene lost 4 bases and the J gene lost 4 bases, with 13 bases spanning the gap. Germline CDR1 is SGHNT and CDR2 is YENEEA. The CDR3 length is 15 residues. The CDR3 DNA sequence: TGTGCCAGCAGCTCAAACCAGGGGCTCACCGGGGAGCTGTTTTTT. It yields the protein CASSSNQGLTGELFF.

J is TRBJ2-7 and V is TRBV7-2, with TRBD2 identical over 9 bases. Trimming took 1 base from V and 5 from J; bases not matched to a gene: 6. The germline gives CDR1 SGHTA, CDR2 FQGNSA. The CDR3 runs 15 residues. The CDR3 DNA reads TGTGCCAGCAGCTTAGTCGCGGGGGGGCAGAACGAGCAGTACTTC. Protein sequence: CASSLVAGGQNEQYF.

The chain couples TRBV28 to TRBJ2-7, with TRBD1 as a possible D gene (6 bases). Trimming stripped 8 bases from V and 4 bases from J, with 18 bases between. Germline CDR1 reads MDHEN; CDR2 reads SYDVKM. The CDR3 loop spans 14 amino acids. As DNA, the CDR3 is TGTGCCAGCGGCTTAAGGCAGGGGAGATACGAGCAGTACTTC. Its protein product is CASGLRQGRYEQYF.

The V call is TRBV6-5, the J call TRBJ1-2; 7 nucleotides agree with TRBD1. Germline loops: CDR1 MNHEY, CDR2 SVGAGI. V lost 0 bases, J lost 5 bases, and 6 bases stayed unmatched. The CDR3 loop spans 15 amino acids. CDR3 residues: CASSYSGQGVYGYTF. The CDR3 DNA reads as TGTGCCAGCAGTTACTCGGGGCAGGGGGTATATGGCTACACCTTC.

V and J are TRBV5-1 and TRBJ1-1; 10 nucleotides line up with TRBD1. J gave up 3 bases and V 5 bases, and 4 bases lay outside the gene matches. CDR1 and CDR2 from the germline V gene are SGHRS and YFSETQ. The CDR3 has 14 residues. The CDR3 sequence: CASRKGQGDTEAFF. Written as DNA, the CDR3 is TGCGCCAGCAGGAAAGGACAGGGGGACACTGAAGCTTTCTTT.

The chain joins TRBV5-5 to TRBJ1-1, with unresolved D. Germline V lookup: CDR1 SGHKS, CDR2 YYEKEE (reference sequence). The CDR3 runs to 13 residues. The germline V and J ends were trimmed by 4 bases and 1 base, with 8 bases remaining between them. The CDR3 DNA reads TGTGCCAGCAGCCAGGCAGGGAACACTGAAGCTTTCTTT. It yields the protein CASSQAGNTEAFF.

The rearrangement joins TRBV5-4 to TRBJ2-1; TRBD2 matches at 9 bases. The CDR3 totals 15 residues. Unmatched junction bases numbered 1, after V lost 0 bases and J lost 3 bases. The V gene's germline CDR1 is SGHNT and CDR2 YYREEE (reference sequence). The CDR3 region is CASSLAAGGYNEQFF. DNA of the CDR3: TGTGCCAGCAGCTTGGCAGCGGGGGGCTACAATGAGCAGTTCTTC.

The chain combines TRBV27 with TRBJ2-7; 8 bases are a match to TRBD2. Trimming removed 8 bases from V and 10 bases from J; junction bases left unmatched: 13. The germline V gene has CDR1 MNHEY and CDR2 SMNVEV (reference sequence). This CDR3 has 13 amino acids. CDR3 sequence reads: CASGFGLATLQYF. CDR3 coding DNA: TGTGCCAGCGGCTTCGGACTAGCTACTCTTCAGTACTTC.

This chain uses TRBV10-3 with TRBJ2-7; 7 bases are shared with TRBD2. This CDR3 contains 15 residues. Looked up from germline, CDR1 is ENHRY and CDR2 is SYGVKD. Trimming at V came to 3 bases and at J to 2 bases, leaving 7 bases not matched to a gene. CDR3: CAISDPSGSAYEQYF. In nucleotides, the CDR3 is TGTGCCATCAGTGATCCTAGCGGAAGCGCCTACGAGCAGTACTTC.